This TCR beta chain was sequenced for a study of blood T cell repertoires in COVID-19 (dated by TCRdb to 2019 to 2021). Notes on the research overall: Samples covering the acute and convalescent phases of COVID-19 were provided by collaborators in the United States, Italy and Spain. Where available, HLA class I and class II types were obtained from metadata supplied by the sample provider rather than from assay-based typing. The dataset comprised deeply sampled blood TCRbeta repertoires from subjects exposed to, actively infected with, or recovered from COVID-19. Sample metadata almost always included a de-identified subject ID, COVID-19 status, age in years and sex. The samples were drawn from two sources: the first 160 participants of the ongoing ImmuneRACE study, and 1,200 or so subjects contributed by 6 global collaborators. A freely available public database, intended as a resource for researchers studying the immune response to SARS-CoV-2, is where the repertoires were released. The material from the prospective study consisted of cDNA or gDNA derived from T cells, B-cell-depleted T cells, or PBMCs.

TCRbeta CDR3 regions were amplified from genomic DNA using the immunoSEQ Assay, a bias-controlled multiplex PCR. As for the original processing: The number of nucleated cells in each sample was estimated from the amplification of reference gene primers within the assay. To quantify the absolute abundance of each unique TCRbeta CDR3 rearrangement, sequence reads were collapsed and filtered. Productive Simpson clonality was computed per sample as the square root of Simpson's diversity index over productive rearrangements. This immuneACCESS table, as held by TCRdb, lists in-frame sequences with V and J called but not all clones. Of the missing ones, under half trace to an unresolved V gene in checked studies; the others have no known cause. That table furnishes V, J and clone size, whereas the DNA furnished D and trimming. This sample is represented by some 220,000 clones; around three quarters of them were singletons. Of the sample, over 7% falls within the top ten clones.

Collaborating institutions collected whole blood in K2EDTA tubes following their own protocols. Collaborator samples were shipped for TCRbeta analysis as frozen whole blood, isolated PBMCs, or DNA extracted from either sample type. CDR1 and CDR2 are drawn from the germline V gene: SNHLY, FYNNEI. Spanning cysteine to valine, the CDR3 consists of 13 amino acids. The only DNA kept is the CDR3, 39 bases in frame from the first base. V is pruned by 7 bases and J by 4 bases, leaving 4 bases of the junction without a gene match. What the work shows at the level of the full study, not this receptor alone: Clinical and demographic metadata were provided uncurated, with the amount varying by source and participant.

Concerning this clone itself: Its antigen has not been determined. Per-base qualities were not stored, and no clone one base away is much larger.

The sequence joins TRBV2 to TRBJ2-7; 10 central bases correspond to TRBD2. Sequenced: peripheral blood. This sequence was found in a woman in her 70s with acute or convalescent COVID-19. The CDR3 corresponds to CASKLAGGYEQYV. The DNA reads TGTGCCAGCAAGTTAGCGGGGGGATACGAGCAGTACGTC.